This T cell receptor (beta chain) was sequenced during a study of T cells in localized non-small cell lung cancer (dated by TCRdb to about 2020). Broadly, across the study: The study examined T cell repertoires in hundreds of patients with early-stage NSCLC and compared tumors with uninvolved tumor-adjacent lungs. All 240 or so NSCLC patients in the cohort were treatment-naive and had localized lung tumors that were resected. NSCLC patients had a mean age of approximately 72 years, and around 130 were male and about a hundred female.

Paper-wide results and their limitations: Because multi-region tumor sequencing was not performed, intratumor heterogeneity could not be ruled out. Longer overall survival was associated with higher T cell density in blood, whereas shorter survival was associated with higher clonality in adjacent lung. Uninvolved tumor-adjacent lung showed the highest T cell clonality, higher than tumor, which suggests more focused antigenic responses in the uninvolved tumor-adjacent lung. Because of the exploratory design, TCR variables were selected using unadjusted p-values without false-discovery rate correction. Of the top 100 tumor clones, a median of roughly 53 were detected in paired uninvolved adjacent lung; under 35 were also among that lung's top 100.

The immunoSEQ Assay was used to sequence TCR beta CDR3 regions from DNA. The published analysis was carried out like this. To compute T cell density, TCR beta template counts were normalized to usable DNA, which was estimated by amplifying housekeeping genes. Richness was estimated with the preseqR package, extrapolating to 400,000 templates for PBMC samples and 120,000 templates for tissue samples. Clonality was defined as one minus Pielou's evenness. Tissue-enriched TCRs were identified through differential abundance testing performed on productive amino-acid clonotypes, with a minimum total count of 5 and an alpha of 0.1. The Jaccard Index and the Morisita Overlap Index were used to quantify repertoire overlap between compartments. GLIPH clustered TCR beta CDR3s with public tetramer-defined viral CDR3s; viral motifs required at least three viral sequences plus V-gene enrichment. As stored in TCRdb, this immuneACCESS dataset retains in-frame rearrangements with V and J assigned. A fraction of the clones does not appear; measured against another copy, unresolved V genes explain less than half of the discrepancy, and the remainder lacks a known reason. V and J calls and clone size come straight from that table; D and trimming were deduced from the DNA. In all, the sample holds roughly 15,000 clones, and almost 90% of those were seen once. The ten largest clones add up to more than 0.95% of the sample.

At diagnosis, peripheral blood, uninvolved tumor-adjacent lung and tumor were collected and were preserved as a mix of fresh-frozen and FFPE material. For TCR repertoire profiling, the blood samples were analyzed as peripheral blood mononuclear cells. The CDR3 sequence holds 13 residues, the cysteine and phenylalanine included. Solely the CDR3 DNA is kept, with 39 bases framed from the first base. Between the V and J ends, shortened by 3 bases and 2 bases respectively, the junction contains 8 bases. CDR1 and CDR2, looked up from the germline V gene, are SGHRS and YFSETQ. Remarks on this clone: It has no known antigen specificity. No qualities accompany the bases; no much larger clone lies one base away.

This sequence originates from a woman aged 40 to 75 with stage III lung adenocarcinoma. Specimen: peripheral blood mononuclear cells, collected before any cancer treatment. The sequence links TRBV5-1 to TRBJ1-1, and perhaps TRBD1 as D gene, on 5 matching bases. The sequenced DNA: TGCGCCAGCAGCTGGGACCAAAACACTGAAGCTTTCTTT. Translated, this is CASSWDQNTEAFF.